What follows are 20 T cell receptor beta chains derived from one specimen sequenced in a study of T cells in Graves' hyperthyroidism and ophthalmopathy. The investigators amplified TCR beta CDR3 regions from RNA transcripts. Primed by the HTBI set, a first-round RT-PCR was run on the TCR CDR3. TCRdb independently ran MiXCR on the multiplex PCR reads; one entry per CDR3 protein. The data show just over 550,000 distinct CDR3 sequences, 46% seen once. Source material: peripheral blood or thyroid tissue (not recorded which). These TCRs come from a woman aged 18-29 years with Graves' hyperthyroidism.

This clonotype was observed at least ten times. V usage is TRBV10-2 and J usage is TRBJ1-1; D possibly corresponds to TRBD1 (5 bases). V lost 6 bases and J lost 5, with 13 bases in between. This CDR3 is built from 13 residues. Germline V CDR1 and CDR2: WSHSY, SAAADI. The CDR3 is CASRDTGGTEAFF. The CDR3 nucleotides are TGCGCCAGCAGGGACACTGGGGGGACTGAAGCTTTCTTT.

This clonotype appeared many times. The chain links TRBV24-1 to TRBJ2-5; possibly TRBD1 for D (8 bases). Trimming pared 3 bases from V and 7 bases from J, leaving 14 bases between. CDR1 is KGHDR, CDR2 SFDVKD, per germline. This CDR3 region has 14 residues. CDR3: CATSDTTGEGTQYF. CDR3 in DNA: TGTGCCACCAGTGATACGACAGGGGAGGGGACCCAGTACTTC.

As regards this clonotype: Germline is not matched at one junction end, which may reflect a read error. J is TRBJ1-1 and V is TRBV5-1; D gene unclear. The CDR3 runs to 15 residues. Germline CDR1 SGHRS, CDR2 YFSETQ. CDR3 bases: TGTGCCAGCAGCCCCGCCGGGATGTTGAACACTGAAGCTTTCTTT. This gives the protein CASSPAGMLNTEAFF.

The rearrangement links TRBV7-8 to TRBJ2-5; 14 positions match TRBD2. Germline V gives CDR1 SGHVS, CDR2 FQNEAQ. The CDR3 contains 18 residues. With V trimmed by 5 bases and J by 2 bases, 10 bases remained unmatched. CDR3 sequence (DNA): TGTGCCAGCAGCCACCGACTAGCGGGAGGGAAAGCTCAAGAGACCCAGTACTTC. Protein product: CASSHRLAGGKAQETQYF.

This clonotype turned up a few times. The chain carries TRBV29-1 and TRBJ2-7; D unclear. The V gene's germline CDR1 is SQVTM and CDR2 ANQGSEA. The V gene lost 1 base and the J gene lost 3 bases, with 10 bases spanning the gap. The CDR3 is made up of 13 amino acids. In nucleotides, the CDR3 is TGCAGCGTTGAAGGGCAGGAGTACTACGAGCAGTACTTC. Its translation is CSVEGQEYYEQYF.

The CDR3 here is CASSLEGGTGNQPQHF. DNA of the CDR3: TGTGCCAGCAGCTTAGAGGGGGGGACAGGCAATCAGCCCCAGCATTTT. The V and J genes are TRBV7-2 and TRBJ1-5, with TRBD1 matching 7 bases. Germline V gene lookup returns CDR1 SGHTA and CDR2 FQGNSA. The CDR3 consists of 16 residues. The junction had 5 bases not matched to a gene; V was cut back by 1 base and J by 2 bases. Full variable domain (remainder filled in from reference TRBV7-2 and TRBJ1-5): GAGVSQSPSNKVTEKGKDVELRCDPISGHTALYWYRQSLGQGLEFLIYFQGNSAPDKSGLPSDRFSAERTGGSVSTLTIQRTQQEDSAVYLCASSLEGGTGNQPQHFGDGTRLSIL.

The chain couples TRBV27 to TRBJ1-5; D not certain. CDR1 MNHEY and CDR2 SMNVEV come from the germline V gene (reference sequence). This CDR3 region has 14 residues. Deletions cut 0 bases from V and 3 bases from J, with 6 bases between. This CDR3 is CASSLSAANQPQHF. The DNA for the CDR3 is TGTGCCAGCAGTTTATCTGCTGCCAATCAGCCCCAGCATTTT.

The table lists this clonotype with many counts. CDR3 sequence reads: CATSRDNSNQPQHF. For the CDR3, the DNA is TGTGCCACCAGCAGGGACAATAGCAATCAGCCCCAGCATTTT. The chain joins TRBV15 to TRBJ1-5; D may be TRBD1 (5 bases). V lost 3 bases and J lost 0, with 6 bases in between. The CDR3 loop spans 14 amino acids. The germline V gene encodes CDR1 LNHNV and CDR2 YYDKDF (reference sequence).

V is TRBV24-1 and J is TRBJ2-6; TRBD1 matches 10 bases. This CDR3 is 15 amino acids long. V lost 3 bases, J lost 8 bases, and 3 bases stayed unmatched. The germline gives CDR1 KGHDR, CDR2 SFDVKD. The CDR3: CATSDQGQGTNVLTF. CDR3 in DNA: TGTGCCACCAGTGATCAGGGACAGGGGACCAACGTCCTGACTTTC.

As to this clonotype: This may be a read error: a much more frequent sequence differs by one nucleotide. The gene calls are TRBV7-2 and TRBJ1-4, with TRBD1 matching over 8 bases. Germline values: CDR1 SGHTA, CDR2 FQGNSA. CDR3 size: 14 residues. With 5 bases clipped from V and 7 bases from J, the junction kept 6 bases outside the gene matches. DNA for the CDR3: TGTGCCAGCAGCACCGACAGGGGCGGTGAAAAACTGTTTTTT. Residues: CASSTDRGGEKLFF.

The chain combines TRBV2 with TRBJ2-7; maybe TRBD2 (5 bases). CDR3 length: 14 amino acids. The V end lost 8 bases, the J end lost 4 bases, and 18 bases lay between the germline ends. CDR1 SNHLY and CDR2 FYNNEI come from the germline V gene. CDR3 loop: CASQASRARYEQYF. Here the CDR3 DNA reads TGTGCCAGCCAGGCTAGCCGGGCCAGGTACGAGCAGTACTTC.

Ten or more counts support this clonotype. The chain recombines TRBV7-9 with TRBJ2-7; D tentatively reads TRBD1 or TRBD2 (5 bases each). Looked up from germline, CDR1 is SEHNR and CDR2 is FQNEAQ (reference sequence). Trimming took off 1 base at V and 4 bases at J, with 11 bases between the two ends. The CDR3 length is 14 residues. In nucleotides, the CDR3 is TGTGCCAGCAGCTTAGTAGGGACGGCGTACGAGCAGTACTTC. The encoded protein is CASSLVGTAYEQYF.

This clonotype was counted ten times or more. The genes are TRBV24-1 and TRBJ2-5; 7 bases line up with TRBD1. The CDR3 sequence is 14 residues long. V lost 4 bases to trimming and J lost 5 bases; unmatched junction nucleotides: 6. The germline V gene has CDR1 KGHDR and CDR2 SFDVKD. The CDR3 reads CATSELRGSETQYF. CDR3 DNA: TGTGCCACCAGTGAGCTCAGGGGGAGCGAGACCCAGTACTTC.

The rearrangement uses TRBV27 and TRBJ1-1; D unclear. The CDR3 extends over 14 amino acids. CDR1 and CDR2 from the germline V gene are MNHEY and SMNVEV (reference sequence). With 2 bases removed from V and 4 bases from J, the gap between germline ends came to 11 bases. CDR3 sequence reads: CASSLLSISTEAFF. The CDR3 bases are TGTGCCAGCAGTTTACTATCAATATCCACTGAAGCTTTCTTT.

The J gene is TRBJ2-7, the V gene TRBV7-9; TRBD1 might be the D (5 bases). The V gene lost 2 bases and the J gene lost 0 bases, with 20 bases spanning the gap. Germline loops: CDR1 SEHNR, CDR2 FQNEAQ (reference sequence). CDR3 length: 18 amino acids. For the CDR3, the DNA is TGTGCCAGCAGCTTAAAAGGTGTCGGCCGACAGACCTCCTACGAGCAGTACTTC. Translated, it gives CASSLKGVGRQTSYEQYF. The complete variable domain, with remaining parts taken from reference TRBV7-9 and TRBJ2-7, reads DTGVSQNPRHKITKRGQNVTFRCDPISEHNRLYWYRQTLGQGPEFLTYFQNEAQLEKSRLLSDRFSAERPKGSFSTLEIQRTEQGDSAMYLCASSLKGVGRQTSYEQYFGPGTRLTVT.

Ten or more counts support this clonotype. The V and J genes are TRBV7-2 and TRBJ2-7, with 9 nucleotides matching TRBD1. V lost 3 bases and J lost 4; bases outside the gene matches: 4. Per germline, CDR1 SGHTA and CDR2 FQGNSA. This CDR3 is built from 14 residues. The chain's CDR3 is CASSLDRGAYEQYF. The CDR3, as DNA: TGTGCCAGCAGCTTGGACAGGGGTGCTTACGAGCAGTACTTC.

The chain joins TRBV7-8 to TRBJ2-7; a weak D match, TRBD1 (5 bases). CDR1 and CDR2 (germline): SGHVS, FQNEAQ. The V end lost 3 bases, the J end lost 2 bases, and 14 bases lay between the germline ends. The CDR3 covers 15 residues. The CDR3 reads CASSFYSTEPYEQYF. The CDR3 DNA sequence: TGTGCCAGCAGCTTTTACTCGACAGAGCCCTACGAGCAGTACTTC.

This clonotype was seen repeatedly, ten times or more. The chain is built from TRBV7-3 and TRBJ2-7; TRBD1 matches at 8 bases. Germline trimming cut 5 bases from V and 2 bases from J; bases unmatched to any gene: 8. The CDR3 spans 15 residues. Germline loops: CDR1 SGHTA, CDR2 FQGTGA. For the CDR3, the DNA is TGTGCCAGCAGCACCGGGACAGGTCTCACCTACGAGCAGTACTTC. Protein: CASSTGTGLTYEQYF. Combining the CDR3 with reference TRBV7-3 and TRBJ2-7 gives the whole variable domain GAGVSQTPSNKVTEKGKYVELRCDPISGHTALYWYRQSLGQGPEFLIYFQGTGAADDSGLPNDRFFAVRPEGSVSTLKIQRTERGDSAVYLCASSTGTGLTYEQYFGPGTRLTVT.

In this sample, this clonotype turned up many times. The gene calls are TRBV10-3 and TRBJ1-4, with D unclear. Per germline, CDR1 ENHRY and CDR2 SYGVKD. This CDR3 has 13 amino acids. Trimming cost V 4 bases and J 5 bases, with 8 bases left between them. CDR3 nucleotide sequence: TGTGCCATCAGTGTTATGACAAATGAAAAACTGTTTTTT. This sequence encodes CAISVMTNEKLFF.

The CDR3 loop is CASSVDRGGRNYGYTF. CDR3 nucleotide sequence: TGTGCCAGCAGCGTTGACCGTGGGGGGCGCAACTATGGCTACACCTTC. The chain has TRBV9 and TRBJ1-2, with D tentatively TRBD1 (6 bases). The germline V gene has CDR1 SGDLS and CDR2 YYNGEE. CDR3 length equals 16 residues. V was clipped by 2 bases and J by 2 bases, with 16 bases between them.